This entry is about one TCR beta chain. Its cognate antigen is unknown. Stated time point: patch test 1, 2 weeks after DPC sensitization. The sample's treatment: therapeutic diphenylcyclopropenone sensitization with weekly scalp DPC. This sample was included in a study of human T cells and chemical hapten exposure. As for the study in general: Predominantly women, the patients had alopecia areata, totalis or universalis.

Study-wide results and limits: Controls formed significantly fewer large CDR3 similarity clusters than expanded TCRs did.

TCRdb ran MiXCR on the RACE reads and lists one entry per CDR3 protein. The sample includes fewer than 400,000 distinct CDR3 sequences, roughly 6.9% of them seen just once. This specimen consisted of whole blood, obtained in connection with sensitization to the hapten diphenylcyclopropenone (DPC). The receptor's source is a woman aged 18-35 years with alopecia areata. Some clones in this sample may be carry-over from other donors' samples.

The CDR3 spells CASSPGPEVFGYTF. The DNA of the CDR3 is TGCGCCAGCAGTCCCGGGCCGGAGGTCTTTGGCTACACCTTC. This rearrangement joins TRBV5-1 to TRBJ1-2; D remains unclear. The CDR3 totals 14 residues. V shed 5 bases and J shed 7 bases, with 18 bases lying between them. Germline CDR1 and CDR2: SGHRS and YFSETQ. Full variable domain (rest looked up from reference TRBV5-1 and TRBJ1-2): KAGVTQTPRYLIKTRGQQVTLSCSPISGHRSVSWYQQTPGQGLQFLFEYFSETQRNKGNFPGRFSGRQFSNSRSEMNVSTLELGDSALYLCASSPGPEVFGYTFGSGTRLTVV.